This entry lists 13 T cell receptor beta chains sequenced from one sample in a study of OX40 agonist ivuxolimab in advanced cancers. The assay was immunoSEQ multiplex PCR, and TCRdb's table has in-frame clones only and misses some. The repertoire holds approximately 59,000 clones, approximately 80% seen once, with about 0.74% in the top ten. Sample: CD4+ or CD8+ T cells sorted from blood, taken in a trial of the OX40 agonist ivuxolimab. The receptor set was obtained from an adult with an advanced solid tumor such as melanoma, head and neck, liver or kidney cancer.

The chain carries TRBV13 and TRBJ2-7, with 9 bases aligning to TRBD2. Germline CDR1 is PRHDT and CDR2 is FYEKMQ (reference sequence). V shed 2 bases and J 7 bases; nucleotides not matched to a gene: 18. The CDR3 consists of 18 residues. The CDR3 DNA follows: TGTGCCAGCAGCTTAATTGTAGCGGGGGCCTCTCCCCTAGAAGAGCAGTACTTC. Translation: CASSLIVAGASPLEEQYF. Complete variable domain (other parts from reference TRBV13 and TRBJ2-7): AAGVIQSPRHLIKEKRETATLKCYPIPRHDTVYWYQQGPGQDPQFLISFYEKMQSDKGSIPDRFSAQQFSDYHSELNMSSLELGDSALYFCASSLIVAGASPLEEQYFGPGTRLTVT.

The sample holds one count of this clone. The chain links TRBV27 to TRBJ2-7; 9 nucleotides line up with TRBD1. CDR1 is MNHEY, CDR2 SMNVEV, per germline (reference sequence). V shed 5 bases, J shed 5 bases, and the junction held 10 bases outside the gene matches. CDR3 length equals 15 residues. Here the CDR3 reads CASSNLGQGYHEQYF. The CDR3 nucleotides read TGTGCCAGCAGTAATTTGGGACAGGGATACCACGAGCAGTACTTC.

The chain couples TRBV4-2 to TRBJ2-2; the D gene is possibly TRBD2 (5 bases). This CDR3 spans 16 amino acids. CDR1 is LGHNA and CDR2 is YNFKEQ in the germline V gene. V lost 0 bases to trimming and J lost 2 bases, with 10 bases between them. The CDR3 protein is CASSQEERLNTGELFF. CDR3 nucleotides: TGTGCCAGCAGCCAAGAGGAGCGGCTTAACACCGGGGAGCTGTTTTTT.

The rearrangement uses TRBV28 and TRBJ2-6; D is undetermined. The germline CDR1 and CDR2 sequences are MDHEN and SYDVKM. The CDR3 runs 15 residues. V was cut by 6 bases and J by 0 bases, with 9 bases left in between. CDR3 protein: CASRPKFSGANVLTF. Written as DNA, the CDR3 is TGTGCCAGCAGGCCCAAGTTCTCTGGGGCCAACGTCCTGACTTTC.

The V and J genes are TRBV10-1 and TRBJ2-1, with 7 bases fitting TRBD1. There are 12 residues in the CDR3. V trimming: 3 bases; J trimming: 10 bases; junction bases outside the gene matches: 3. Germline assignment: CDR1 WNHNN and CDR2 SYGVQD (reference sequence). Here the CDR3 reads CASSEGGREQFF. CDR3 DNA: TGCGCCAGCAGTGAAGGGGGCAGGGAGCAGTTCTTC.

This clone was picked up one time. The rearrangement joins TRBV7-8 to TRBJ1-4; a weak D match, TRBD1 (5 bases). This CDR3 comprises 15 residues. Germline CDR1 is SGHVS and CDR2 is FQNEAQ. With 5 bases removed from V and 6 bases from J, the gap between germline ends came to 16 bases. The CDR3 is CASSLGGGSYEKLFF. The CDR3 region has the DNA TGTGCCAGCAGCCTGGGGGGAGGGTCTTATGAAAAACTGTTTTTT.

V gene TRBV15 combines with J gene TRBJ1-5; D is unclear. Trimming pared 5 bases from V and 2 bases from J, leaving 10 bases between. Germline V lookup: CDR1 LNHNV, CDR2 YYDKDF (reference sequence). This CDR3 is built from 14 residues. The chain's CDR3 is CATSLERGNQPQHF. As DNA, the CDR3 is TGTGCCACCAGCTTGGAACGAGGCAATCAGCCCCAGCATTTT.

Of note for this clone: Additional DNA sequences in this sample encode the identical CDR3. The gene calls are TRBV19 and TRBJ2-5, with D possibly being TRBD2 (5 bases). V lost 3 bases, J lost 3 bases, and 8 bases lay in between. This CDR3 comprises 13 residues. Germline V gives CDR1 LNHDA, CDR2 SQIVND (reference sequence). CDR3 in DNA: TGTGCCAGTAGTATTGGAGGAAAAGAGACCCAGTACTTC. Translating gives CASSIGGKETQYF. Complete variable domain (other parts from reference TRBV19 and TRBJ2-5): DGGITQSPKYLFRKEGQNVTLSCEQNLNHDAMYWYRQDPGQGLRLIYYSQIVNDFQKGDIAEGYSVSREKKESFPLTVTSAQKNPTAFYLCASSIGGKETQYFGPGTRLLVL.

This chain uses TRBV6-6 with TRBJ1-5, with D possibly TRBD1 on 6 matching bases. V was clipped by 5 bases and J by 3 bases, with 8 bases between them. CDR1 is MNHNY, CDR2 SVGAGI, per germline (reference sequence). The CDR3 covers 13 residues. CDR3 DNA: TGTGCCAGCAGTCAGGGGACCAATCAGCCCCAGCATTTT. As protein: CASSQGTNQPQHF.

The chain couples TRBV7-6 to TRBJ2-5; TRBD2 matches at 7 bases. The CDR3 contains 14 residues. Germline-derived CDR1 and CDR2 are SGHVS and FNYEAQ. J lost 3 bases, V lost 5 bases, and 6 bases had no gene match. The CDR3 DNA follows: TGTGCCAGCAGCCCCAGCGGGGATAAAGAGACCCAGTACTTC. Protein sequence: CASSPSGDKETQYF. Filled out from reference TRBV7-6 and TRBJ2-5, the complete variable domain reads GAGVSQSPRYKVTKRGQDVALRCDPISGHVSLYWYRQALGQGPEFLTYFNYEAQQDKSGLPNDRFSAERPEGSISTLTIQRTEQRDSAMYRCASSPSGDKETQYFGPGTRLLVL.

The chain uses TRBV19 and TRBJ2-5; 8 nucleotides match TRBD2. The J segment lost 9 bases and the V segment lost 1 base, leaving 7 bases of the junction unmatched. Per the germline V gene, CDR1 is LNHDA and CDR2 is SQIVND (reference sequence). This CDR3 is built from 14 residues. The CDR3 loop reads CASSIAGDGGAQYF. The CDR3 nucleotides read TGTGCCAGTAGTATAGCTGGGGACGGGGGGGCCCAGTACTTC.

This clone was seen a few times. The rearrangement links TRBV7-9 to TRBJ1-3; D gene uncertain. The V end lost 5 bases, the J end lost 2 bases, and 16 bases lay between the germline ends. This CDR3 has 16 amino acids. Germline assignment: CDR1 SEHNR and CDR2 FQNEAQ (reference sequence). DNA for the CDR3: TGTGCCAGCAGCCCCCCCCTCTCAGCAGCTGGAAACACCATATATTTT. Its protein product is CASSPPLSAAGNTIYF.

This CDR3 is CASSPRGSYGYTF. The CDR3 region has the DNA TGTGCCAGTAGTCCCCGAGGGTCCTATGGCTACACCTTC. V is TRBV19 and J is TRBJ1-2, with unresolved D. V lost 5 bases to trimming and J lost 4 bases, with 11 bases between them. CDR1 is LNHDA and CDR2 is SQIVND in the germline V gene (reference sequence). The CDR3 covers 13 residues.